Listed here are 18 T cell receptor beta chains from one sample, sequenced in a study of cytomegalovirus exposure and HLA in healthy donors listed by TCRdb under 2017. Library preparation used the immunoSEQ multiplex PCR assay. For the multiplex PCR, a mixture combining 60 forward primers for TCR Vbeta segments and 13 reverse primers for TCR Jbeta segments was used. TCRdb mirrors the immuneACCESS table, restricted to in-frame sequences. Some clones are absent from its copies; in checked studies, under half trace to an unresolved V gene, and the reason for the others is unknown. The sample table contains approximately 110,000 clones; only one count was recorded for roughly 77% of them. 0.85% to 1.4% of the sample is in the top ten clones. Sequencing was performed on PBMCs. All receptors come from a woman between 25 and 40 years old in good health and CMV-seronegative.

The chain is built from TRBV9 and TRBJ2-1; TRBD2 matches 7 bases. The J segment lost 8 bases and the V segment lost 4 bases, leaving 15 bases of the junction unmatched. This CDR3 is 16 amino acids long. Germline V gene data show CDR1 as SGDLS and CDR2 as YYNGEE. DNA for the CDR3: TGTGCCAGCAGCCCTCGAGCGGGGAATTTTGCGGATGAGCAGTTCTTC. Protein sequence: CASSPRAGNFADEQFF.

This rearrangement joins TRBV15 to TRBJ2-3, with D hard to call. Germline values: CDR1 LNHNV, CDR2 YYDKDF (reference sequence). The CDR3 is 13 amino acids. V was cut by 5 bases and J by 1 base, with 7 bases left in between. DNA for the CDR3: TGTGCCACCAGCGGGCCACGCACAGATACGCAGTATTTT. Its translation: CATSGPRTDTQYF. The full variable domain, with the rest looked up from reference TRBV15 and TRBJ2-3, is DAMVIQNPRYQVTQFGKPVTLSCSQTLNHNVMYWYQQKSSQAPKLLFHYYDKDFNNEADTPDNFQSRRPNTSFCFLDIRSPGLGDTAMYLCATSGPRTDTQYFGPGTRLTVL.

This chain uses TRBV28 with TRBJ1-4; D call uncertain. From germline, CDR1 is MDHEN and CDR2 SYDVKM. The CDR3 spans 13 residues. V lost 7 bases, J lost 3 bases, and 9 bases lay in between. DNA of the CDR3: TGTGCCAGCACAGGCAGCCCTAATGAAAAACTGTTTTTT. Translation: CASTGSPNEKLFF.

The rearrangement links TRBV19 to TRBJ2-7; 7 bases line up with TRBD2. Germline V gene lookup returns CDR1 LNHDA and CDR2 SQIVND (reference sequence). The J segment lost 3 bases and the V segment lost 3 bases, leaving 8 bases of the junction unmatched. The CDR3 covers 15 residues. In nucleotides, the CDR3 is TGTGCCAGTAGTATGGGGTCGGGGGGAGGCTACGAGCAGTACTTC. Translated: CASSMGSGGGYEQYF.

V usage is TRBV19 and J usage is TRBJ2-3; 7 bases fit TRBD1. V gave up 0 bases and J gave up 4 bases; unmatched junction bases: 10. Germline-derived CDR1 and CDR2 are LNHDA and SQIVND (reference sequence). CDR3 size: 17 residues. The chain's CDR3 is CASSIDQTGYGSDTQYF. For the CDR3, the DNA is TGTGCCAGTAGTATAGACCAGACAGGGTATGGTTCAGATACGCAGTATTTT.

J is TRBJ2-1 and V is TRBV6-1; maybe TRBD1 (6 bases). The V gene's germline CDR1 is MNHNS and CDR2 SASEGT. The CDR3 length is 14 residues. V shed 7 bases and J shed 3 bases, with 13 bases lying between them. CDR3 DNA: TGTGCCAGCAAAACAGGGACCCTCTACAATGAGCAGTTCTTC. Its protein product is CASKTGTLYNEQFF.

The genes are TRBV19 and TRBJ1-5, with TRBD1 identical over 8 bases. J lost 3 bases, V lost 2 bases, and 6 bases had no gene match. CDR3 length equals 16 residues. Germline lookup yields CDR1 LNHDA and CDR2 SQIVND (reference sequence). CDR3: CASSITGQGYNQPQHF. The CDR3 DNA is TGTGCCAGTAGTATAACTGGACAGGGTTACAATCAGCCCCAGCATTTT. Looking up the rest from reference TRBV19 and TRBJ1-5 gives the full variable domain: DGGITQSPKYLFRKEGQNVTLSCEQNLNHDAMYWYRQDPGQGLRLIYYSQIVNDFQKGDIAEGYSVSREKKESFPLTVTSAQKNPTAFYLCASSITGQGYNQPQHFGDGTRLSIL.

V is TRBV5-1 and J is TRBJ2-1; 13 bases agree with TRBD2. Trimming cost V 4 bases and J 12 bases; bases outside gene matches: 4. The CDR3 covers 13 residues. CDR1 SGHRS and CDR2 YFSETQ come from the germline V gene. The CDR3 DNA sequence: TGCGCCAGCAGCACTAGACTAGCGGGAGGGCAGTTCTTC. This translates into CASSTRLAGGQFF.

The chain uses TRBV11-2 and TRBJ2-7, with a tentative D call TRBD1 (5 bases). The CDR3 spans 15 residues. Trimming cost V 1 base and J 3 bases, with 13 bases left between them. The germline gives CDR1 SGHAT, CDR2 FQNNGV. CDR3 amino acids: CASSLVLGRIYEQYF. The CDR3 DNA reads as TGTGCCAGCAGCTTAGTTCTGGGGCGCATCTACGAGCAGTACTTC.

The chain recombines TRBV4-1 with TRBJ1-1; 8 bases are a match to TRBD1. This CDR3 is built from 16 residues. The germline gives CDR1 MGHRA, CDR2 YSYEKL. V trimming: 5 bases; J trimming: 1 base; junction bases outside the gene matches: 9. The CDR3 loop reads CASSKGQGGGNTEAFF. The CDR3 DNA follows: TGCGCCAGCAGCAAAGGACAGGGAGGAGGGAACACTGAAGCTTTCTTT.

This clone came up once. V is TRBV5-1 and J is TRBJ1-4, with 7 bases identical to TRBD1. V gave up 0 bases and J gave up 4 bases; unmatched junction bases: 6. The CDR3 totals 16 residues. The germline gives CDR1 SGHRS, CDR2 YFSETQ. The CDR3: CASSLGQGYDNEKLFF. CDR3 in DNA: TGCGCCAGCAGCTTGGGACAGGGATATGATAATGAAAAACTGTTTTTT.

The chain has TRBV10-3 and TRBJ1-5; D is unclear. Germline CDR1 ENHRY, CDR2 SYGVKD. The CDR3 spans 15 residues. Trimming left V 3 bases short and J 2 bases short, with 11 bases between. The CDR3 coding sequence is TGTGCCATCAGTGAAGGAGGGCAGGGCAATCAGCCCCAGCATTTT. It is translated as CAISEGGQGNQPQHF.

CDR3 sequence reads: CSADQGDEQYF. CDR3 sequence (DNA): TGCAGTGCTGACCAGGGGGACGAGCAGTACTTC. The chain employs TRBV20-1 and TRBJ2-7, with 7 bases aligning to TRBD1. Looked up from germline, CDR1 is DFQATT and CDR2 is SNEGSKA (reference sequence). This CDR3 is 11 amino acids long. Unmatched junction bases numbered 3, after V lost 5 bases and J lost 5 bases.

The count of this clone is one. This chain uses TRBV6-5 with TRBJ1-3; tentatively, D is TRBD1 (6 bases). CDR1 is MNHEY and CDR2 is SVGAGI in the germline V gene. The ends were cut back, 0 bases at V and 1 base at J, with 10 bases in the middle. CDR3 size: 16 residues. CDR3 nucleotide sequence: TGTGCCAGCAGTTACTCGAGGGGGAGATCTGGAAACACCATATATTTT. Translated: CASSYSRGRSGNTIYF.

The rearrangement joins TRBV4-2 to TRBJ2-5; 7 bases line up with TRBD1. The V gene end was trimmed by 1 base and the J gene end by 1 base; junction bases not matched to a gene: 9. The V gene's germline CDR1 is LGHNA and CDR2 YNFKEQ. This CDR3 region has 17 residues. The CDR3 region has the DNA TGTGCCAGCAGCCAAGTTATGTTAGGGACAGTCCAAGAGACCCAGTACTTC. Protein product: CASSQVMLGTVQETQYF.

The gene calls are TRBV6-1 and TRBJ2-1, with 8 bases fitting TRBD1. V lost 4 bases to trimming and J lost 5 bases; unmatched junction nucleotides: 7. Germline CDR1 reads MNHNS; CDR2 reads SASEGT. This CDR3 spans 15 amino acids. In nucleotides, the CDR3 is TGTGCCAGCAGTGGGGCAAGGACAGGGAACAATGAGCAGTTCTTC. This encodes CASSGARTGNNEQFF.

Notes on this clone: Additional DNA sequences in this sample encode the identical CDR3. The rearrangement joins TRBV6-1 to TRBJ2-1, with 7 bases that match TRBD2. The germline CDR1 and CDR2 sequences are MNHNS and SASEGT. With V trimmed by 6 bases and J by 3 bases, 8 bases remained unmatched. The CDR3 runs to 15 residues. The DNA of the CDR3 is TGTGCCAGCAGCGTAAGCGGGGCAAGCTACAATGAGCAGTTCTTC. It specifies CASSVSGASYNEQFF.

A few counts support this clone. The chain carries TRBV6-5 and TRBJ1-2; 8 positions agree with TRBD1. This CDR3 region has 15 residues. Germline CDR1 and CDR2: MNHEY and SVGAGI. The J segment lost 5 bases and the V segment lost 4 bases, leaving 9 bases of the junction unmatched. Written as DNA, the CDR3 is TGTGCCAGCAGTTCAGGGGGCCCCCCTTCTTATGGCTACACCTTC. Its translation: CASSSGGPPSYGYTF.